This TCR beta chain is from a study of Graves' ophthalmopathy and Graves' hyperthyroidism. Absence of ophthalmopathy within 18 months of follow-up defined stable hyperthyroidism. Symptoms, serum thyroxine and TRAb, thyroid ultrasound, and orbital computed tomography formed the diagnostic basis. From fresh peripheral blood, under 12 ml in volume, the PBMCs were obtained. This clonotype was found many times. What it recognizes is unknown. Study conclusions and caveats: In blood appeared most of the expanded thyroid clonotypes whose frequency exceeded 0.001.

Scientists amplified the TCR beta CDR3 regions from RNA transcripts. Second-round multiplex PCR came after a first-round RT-PCR that employed HTBI primers. TCRdb re-analysed the multiplex PCR reads in MiXCR, keeping a single row per CDR3 protein. The sample yields hundreds of thousands of distinct CDR3 sequences, roughly 20% seen once. This CDR3 is built from 14 residues. Trimming pared 3 bases from V and 8 bases from J, leaving 16 bases between. CDR1 is MGHDK, CDR2 SYGVNS, per germline. V and J are TRBV25-1 and TRBJ1-2; the D gene is possibly TRBD1 (5 bases). This receptor was identified in a woman in her late teens or twenties with stable Graves' hyperthyroidism. Sequenced input: peripheral blood. CDR3 loop: CASSEGTPPTGYTF. The CDR3 bases are TGTGCCAGCAGTGAGGGGACCCCCCCGACAGGCTACACCTTC.